This TCR beta chain derives from a study of shared clonotypes between healthy human individuals. The CDR3 contains 15 residues. Germline V gives CDR1 SGHVS, CDR2 FQNEAQ. V lost 3 bases to trimming and J lost 1 base; unmatched junction nucleotides: 2. Worth noting for this clone: Its target is unknown.

Study results and caveats: What limited the represented genetic and exposure-history diversity was the small number of donors.

Samples underwent the assay at deep level. The authors split each subset's genomic DNA evenly across several immunoSEQ plates. The method was immunoSEQ multiplex PCR; TCRdb's version includes in-frame clones alone and lacks a portion of them. The table shows 1.6 million or so clones, with roughly 97% occurring only once. The chain links TRBV7-8 to TRBJ2-2, with 7 bases matching TRBD1. This clonotype was obtained from a man aged 30-40 years in good health. The sequenced sample was naive CD4+ T cells sorted from blood. Subset in this sample: CD45RA+ positively selected. CDR3 protein: CASSLTGMNTGELFF. As DNA, the CDR3 is TGTGCCAGCAGCTTGACAGGGATGAACACCGGGGAGCTGTTTTTT.